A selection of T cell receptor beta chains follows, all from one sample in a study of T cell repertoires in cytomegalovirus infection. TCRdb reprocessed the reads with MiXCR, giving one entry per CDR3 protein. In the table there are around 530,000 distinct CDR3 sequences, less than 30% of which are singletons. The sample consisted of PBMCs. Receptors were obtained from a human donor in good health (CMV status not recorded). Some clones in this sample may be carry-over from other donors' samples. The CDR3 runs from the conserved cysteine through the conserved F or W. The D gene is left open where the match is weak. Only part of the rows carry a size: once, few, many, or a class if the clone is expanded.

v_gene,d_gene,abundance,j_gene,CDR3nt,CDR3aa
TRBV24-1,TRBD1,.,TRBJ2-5,TGTGCCACCAGTGAGTCGGGACAGGGGGAAGAGACCCAGTACTTC,CATSESGQGEETQYF
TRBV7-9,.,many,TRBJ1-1,TGTGCCAGCAGCACCCGCCGGGGCGATAACACTGAAGCTTTCTTT,CASSTRRGDNTEAFF
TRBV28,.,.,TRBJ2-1,TGTGCCAGCAGTGCCTATAGGAGTGGGCAGTTCTTC,CASSAYRSGQFF
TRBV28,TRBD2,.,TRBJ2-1,TGTGCCAGCAGTGGGGCTGGCGGACTAGCGAGAAATGAGCAGTTCTTC,CASSGAGGLARNEQFF
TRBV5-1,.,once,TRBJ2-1,TGCGCCAGCAGCTTGGCGGGGAACCTGGGGAATGAGCAGTTCTTC,CASSLAGNLGNEQFF
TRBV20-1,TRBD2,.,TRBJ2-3,TGCAGTGCCCGTTCCGTGCTAGCGGGCTACACAGATACGCAGTATTTT,CSARSVLAGYTDTQYF
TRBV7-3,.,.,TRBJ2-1,TGTGCCAGCAGCCACCACCGCCCGTCCTACAATGAGCAGTTCTTC,CASSHHRPSYNEQFF
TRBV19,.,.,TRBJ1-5,TGTGCCAGTAGTTCGCACAGCAGGGTTAGACAGCCCCAGCATTTT,CASSSHSRVRQPQHF
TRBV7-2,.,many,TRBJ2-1,TGTGCCAGCAGCTTAAGGGTTGGAGGGAGGTCCCAAGTTGAGCAGTTCTTC,CASSLRVGGRSQVEQFF
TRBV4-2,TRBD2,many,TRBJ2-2,TGTGCCAGCAGCCAAGATGCCCTGACTAGCGGCCCGAACACCGGGGAGCTGTTTTTT,CASSQDALTSGPNTGELFF
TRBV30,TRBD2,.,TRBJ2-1,TGTGCCTGGAGTCCCGCGGGAGGGCATGAGCAGTTCTTC,CAWSPAGGHEQFF
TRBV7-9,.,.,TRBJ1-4,TGTGCCAGCAGCCTCGGCCAGCCGAGTTGGAATGAAAAACTGTTTTTT,CASSLGQPSWNEKLFF
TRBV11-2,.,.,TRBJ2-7,TGTGCCAGCAGCTTAGGGGGGGCCTTCACGGGGGAGCAGTACTTC,CASSLGGAFTGEQYF
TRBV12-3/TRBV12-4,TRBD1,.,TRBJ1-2,TGTGCCAGCACCCGGACAGGGTGGGATAACTATGGCTACACCTTC,CASTRTGWDNYGYTF
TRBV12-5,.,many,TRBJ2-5,TGTGCTAGTGGTTGGGGTTTCTCTGAGACCCAGTACTTC,CASGWGFSETQYF
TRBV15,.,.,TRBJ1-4,TGTGCCACCAGCAGTGGTCAAAGTGAAAAACTGTTTTTT,CATSSGQSEKLFF
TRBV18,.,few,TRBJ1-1,TGTGCCAGCTCACCACCGAGGACGGTAGCCACTGAAGCTTTCTTT,CASSPPRTVATEAFF
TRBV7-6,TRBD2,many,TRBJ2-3,TGTGCCAGCAGCCAGGGACTAGCGGGCACTAGCACAGATACGCAGTATTTT,CASSQGLAGTSTDTQYF
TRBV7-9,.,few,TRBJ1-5,TGTGCCAGCAGCCCCAGTCAGTCCGATCAGCCCCAGCATTTT,CASSPSQSDQPQHF
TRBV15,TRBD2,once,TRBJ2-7,TGTGCCACCAGCAGCGGGGGGACTAGAGGTTTGGACGAGCAGTACTTC,CATSSGGTRGLDEQYF
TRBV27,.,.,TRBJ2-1,TGTGCCAGCAGTTCCGCTCTAAGCTCCTACAATGAGCAGTTCTTC,CASSSALSSYNEQFF
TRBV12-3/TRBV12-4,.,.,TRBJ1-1,TGTGCCAGCACTCCTGGAGACACGAACACTGAAGCTTTCTTT,CASTPGDTNTEAFF
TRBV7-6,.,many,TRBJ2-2,TGTGCCAGCAGCTTAGAGCCCGCGAACACCGGGGAGCTGTTTTTT,CASSLEPANTGELFF
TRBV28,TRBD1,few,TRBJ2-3,TGTGCCAGCAGTTTGGGGGGACAGGGGGCGTCGGATACGCAGTATTTT,CASSLGGQGASDTQYF
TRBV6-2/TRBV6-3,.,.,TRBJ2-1,TGTGCCAGTAAAAGATTACAGTTTTCCTACAATGAGCAGTTCTTC,CASKRLQFSYNEQFF
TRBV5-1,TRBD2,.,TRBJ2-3,TGCGCCAGCAGCTTGACTAGCGGGAGGGCCACAGATACGCAGTATTTT,CASSLTSGRATDTQYF
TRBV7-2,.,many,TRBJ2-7,TGTGCCAGCAGCGAAGGGAGCTCCTACGAGCAGTACTTC,CASSEGSSYEQYF
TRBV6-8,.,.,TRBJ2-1,TGTGCCAGCAGTTACGGGACCGGGCCGAATGAGCAGTTCTTC,CASSYGTGPNEQFF
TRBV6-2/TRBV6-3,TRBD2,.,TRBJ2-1,TGTGCCAGCAGAAGGGGACGAGCGGGAGTACTTTCCTACAATGAGCAGTTCTTC,CASRRGRAGVLSYNEQFF
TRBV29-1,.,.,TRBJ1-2,TGCAGCGTTGTTCAGGGCGCAGGGGGCTACACCTTC,CSVVQGAGGYTF
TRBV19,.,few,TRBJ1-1,TGTGCCAGTAGTATAGCAGAATACACTGAAGCTTTCTTT,CASSIAEYTEAFF
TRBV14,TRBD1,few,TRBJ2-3,TGTGCCAGCAGCCAAACCCGACAGGGGGCCGTGAGGTTGTACGGAGATACGCAGTATTTT,CASSQTRQGAVRLYGDTQYF
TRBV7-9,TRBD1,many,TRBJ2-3,TGTGCCAGCAGCCCCTGGACAGGAAGCACAGATACGCAGTATTTT,CASSPWTGSTDTQYF
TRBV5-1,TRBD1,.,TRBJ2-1,TGCGCCAGCAGCTTGGAAGGGGGCATCTACAATGAGCAGTTCTTC,CASSLEGGIYNEQFF
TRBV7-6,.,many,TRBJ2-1,TGTGCCAGCAGCTTAGTGTCGCCTAGGCCCTACAATGAGCAGTTCTTC,CASSLVSPRPYNEQFF
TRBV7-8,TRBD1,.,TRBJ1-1,TGTGCCAGCAGCTTAGCGGACAGGATTGAAGCTTTCTTT,CASSLADRIEAFF
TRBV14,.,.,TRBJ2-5,TGTGCCAGCAGCGACCGCAACATGGTTGCGGGCTACCAAGAGACCCAGTACTTC,CASSDRNMVAGYQETQYF
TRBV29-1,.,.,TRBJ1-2,TGCAGCGTTGACCACTATGGCTACACCTTC,CSVDHYGYTF
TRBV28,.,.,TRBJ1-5,TGTGCCAGCATTCAAACAGGGAGGGGAACACCGAATCAGCCCCAGCATTTT,CASIQTGRGTPNQPQHF
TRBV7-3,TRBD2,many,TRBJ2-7,TGTGCCAGCAGCAGGAGCGGGAGTAGTAACGAGCAGTACTTC,CASSRSGSSNEQYF
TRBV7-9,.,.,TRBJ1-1,TGTGCCGTCAACCCATCGAGATCCACCGACACTGAAGCTTTCTTT,CAVNPSRSTDTEAFF